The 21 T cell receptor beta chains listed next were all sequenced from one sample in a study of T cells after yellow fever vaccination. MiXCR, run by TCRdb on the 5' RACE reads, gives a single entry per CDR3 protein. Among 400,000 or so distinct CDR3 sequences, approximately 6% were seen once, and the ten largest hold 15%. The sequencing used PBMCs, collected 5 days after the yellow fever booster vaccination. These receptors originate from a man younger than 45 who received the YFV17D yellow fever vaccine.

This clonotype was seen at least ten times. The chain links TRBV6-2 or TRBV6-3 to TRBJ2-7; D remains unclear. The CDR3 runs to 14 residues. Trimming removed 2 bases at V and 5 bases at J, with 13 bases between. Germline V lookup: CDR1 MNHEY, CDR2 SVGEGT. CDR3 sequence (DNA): TGTGCCAGCAGTTACATTCAGGATAGTGACGAGCAGTACTTC. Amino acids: CASSYIQDSDEQYF.

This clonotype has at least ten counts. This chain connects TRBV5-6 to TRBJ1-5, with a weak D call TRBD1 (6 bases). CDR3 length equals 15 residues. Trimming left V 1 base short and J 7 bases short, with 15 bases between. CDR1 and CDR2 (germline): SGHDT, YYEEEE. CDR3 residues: CASSLFRTVGQPQHF. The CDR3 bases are TGTGCCAGCAGCTTGTTCCGGACAGTTGGACAGCCCCAGCATTTT.

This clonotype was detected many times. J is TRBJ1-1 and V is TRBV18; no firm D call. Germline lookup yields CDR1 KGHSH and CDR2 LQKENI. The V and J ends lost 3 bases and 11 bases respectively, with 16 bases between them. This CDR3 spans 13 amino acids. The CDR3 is CASSPERELMAFF. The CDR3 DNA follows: TGTGCCAGCTCACCCGAGCGGGAGTTAATGGCTTTCTTT.

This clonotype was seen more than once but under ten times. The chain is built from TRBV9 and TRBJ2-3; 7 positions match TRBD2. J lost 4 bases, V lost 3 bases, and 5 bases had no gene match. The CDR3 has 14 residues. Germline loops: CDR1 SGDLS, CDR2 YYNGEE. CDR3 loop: CASSGGRIADTQYF. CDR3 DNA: TGTGCCAGCAGCGGCGGGAGAATTGCAGATACGCAGTATTTT.

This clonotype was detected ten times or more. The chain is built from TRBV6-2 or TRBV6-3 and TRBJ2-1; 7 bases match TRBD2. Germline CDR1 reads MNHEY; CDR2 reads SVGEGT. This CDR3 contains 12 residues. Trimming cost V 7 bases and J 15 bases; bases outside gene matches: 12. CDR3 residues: CASTEGGRALFF. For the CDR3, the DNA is TGTGCCAGCACCGAGGGAGGGAGGGCCTTGTTCTTC.

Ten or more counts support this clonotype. The CDR3 spells CASSLSGGYNQPQHF. The DNA for the CDR3 is TGTGCCAGCAGTTTATCCGGGGGCTACAATCAGCCCCAGCATTTT. The gene calls are TRBV28 and TRBJ1-5; maybe TRBD1 (6 bases). V was trimmed by 1 base and J by 3 bases, leaving 10 bases between them. The germline V gene encodes CDR1 MDHEN and CDR2 SYDVKM. CDR3 length equals 15 residues. Together with reference TRBV28 and TRBJ1-5, the CDR3 gives the full variable domain: DVKVTQSSRYLVKRTGEKVFLECVQDMDHENMFWYRQDPGLGLRLIYFSYDVKMKEKGDIPEGYSVSREKKERFSLILESASTNQTSMYLCASSLSGGYNQPQHFGDGTRLSIL.

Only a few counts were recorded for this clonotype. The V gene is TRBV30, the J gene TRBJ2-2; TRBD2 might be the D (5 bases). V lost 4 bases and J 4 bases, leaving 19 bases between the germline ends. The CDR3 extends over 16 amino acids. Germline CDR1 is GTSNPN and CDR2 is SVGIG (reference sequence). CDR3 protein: CAWIPAGLSITGELFF. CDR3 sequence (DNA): TGTGCCTGGATCCCGGCAGGACTTTCTATCACCGGGGAGCTGTTTTTT.

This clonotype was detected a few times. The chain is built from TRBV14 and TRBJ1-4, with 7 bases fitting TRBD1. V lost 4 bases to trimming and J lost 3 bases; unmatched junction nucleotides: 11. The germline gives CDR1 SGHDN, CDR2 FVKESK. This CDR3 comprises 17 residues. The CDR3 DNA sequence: TGTGCCAGCAGCCGGAAGACAGGGTTAATCGCTAATGAAAAACTGTTTTTT. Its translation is CASSRKTGLIANEKLFF.

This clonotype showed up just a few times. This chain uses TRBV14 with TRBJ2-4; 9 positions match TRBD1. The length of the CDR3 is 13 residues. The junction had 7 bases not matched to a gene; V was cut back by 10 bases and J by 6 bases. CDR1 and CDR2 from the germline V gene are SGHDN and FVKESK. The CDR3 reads CATSGQGRNIQYF. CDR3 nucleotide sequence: TGTGCCACCTCTGGACAGGGGCGAAACATTCAGTACTTC.

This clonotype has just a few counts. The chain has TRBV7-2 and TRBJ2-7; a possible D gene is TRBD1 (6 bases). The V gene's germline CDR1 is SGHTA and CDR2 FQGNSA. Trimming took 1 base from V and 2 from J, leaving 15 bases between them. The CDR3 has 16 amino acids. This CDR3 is CASSLGPQGSPYEQYF. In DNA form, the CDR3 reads TGTGCCAGCAGCTTAGGGCCGCAGGGGTCCCCCTACGAGCAGTACTTC.

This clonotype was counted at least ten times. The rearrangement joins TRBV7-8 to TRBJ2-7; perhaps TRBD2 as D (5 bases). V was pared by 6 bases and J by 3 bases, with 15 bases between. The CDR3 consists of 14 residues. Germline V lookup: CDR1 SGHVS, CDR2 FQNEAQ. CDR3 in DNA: TGTGCCAGCAGGCCCCGGGAAACCTACTACGAGCAGTACTTC. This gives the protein CASRPRETYYEQYF.

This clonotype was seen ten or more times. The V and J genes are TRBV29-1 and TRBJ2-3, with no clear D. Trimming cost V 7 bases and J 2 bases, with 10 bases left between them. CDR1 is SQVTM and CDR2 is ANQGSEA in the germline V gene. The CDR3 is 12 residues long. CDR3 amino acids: CSALGNTDTQYF. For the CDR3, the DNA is TGCAGCGCGTTGGGTAACACAGATACGCAGTATTTT.

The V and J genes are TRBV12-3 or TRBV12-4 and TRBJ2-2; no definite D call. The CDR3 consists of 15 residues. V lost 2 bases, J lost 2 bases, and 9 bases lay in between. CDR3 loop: CASSLLQTNTGELFF. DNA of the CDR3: TGTGCCAGCAGTTTACTACAGACAAACACCGGGGAGCTGTTTTTT.

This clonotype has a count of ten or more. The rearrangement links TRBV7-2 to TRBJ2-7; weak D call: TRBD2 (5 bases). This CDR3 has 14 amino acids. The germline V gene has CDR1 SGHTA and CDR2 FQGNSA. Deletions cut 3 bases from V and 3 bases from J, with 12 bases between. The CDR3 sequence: CASSFQAGIYEQYF. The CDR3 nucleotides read TGTGCCAGCAGCTTCCAGGCGGGTATCTACGAGCAGTACTTC. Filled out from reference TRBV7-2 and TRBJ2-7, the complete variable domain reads GAGVSQSPSNKVTEKGKDVELRCDPISGHTALYWYRQSLGQGLEFLIYFQGNSAPDKSGLPSDRFSAERTGGSVSTLTIQRTQQEDSAVYLCASSFQAGIYEQYFGPGTRLTVT.

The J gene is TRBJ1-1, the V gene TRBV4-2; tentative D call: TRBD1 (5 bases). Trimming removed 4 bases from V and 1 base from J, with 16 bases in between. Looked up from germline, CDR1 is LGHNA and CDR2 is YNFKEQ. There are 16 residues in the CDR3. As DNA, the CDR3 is TGTGCCAGCAGCCCTCGGGACCGGGGTTGGAACACTGAAGCTTTCTTT. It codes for CASSPRDRGWNTEAFF.

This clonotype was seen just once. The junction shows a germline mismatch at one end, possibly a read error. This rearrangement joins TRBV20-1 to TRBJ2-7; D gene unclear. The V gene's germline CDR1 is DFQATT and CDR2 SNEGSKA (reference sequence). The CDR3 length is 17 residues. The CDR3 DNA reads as TGCTGTGCTAGAGCCCCGGGCCTAGGGCTATTCGGTACATCGGAGTACTTC. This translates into CCARAPGLGLFGTSEYF.

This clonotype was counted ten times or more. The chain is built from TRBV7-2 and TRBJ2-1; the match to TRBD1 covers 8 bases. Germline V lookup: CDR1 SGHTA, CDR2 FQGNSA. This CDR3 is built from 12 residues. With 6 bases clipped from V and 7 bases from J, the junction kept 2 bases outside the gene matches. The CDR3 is CASRRTGNEQFF. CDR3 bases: TGTGCCAGCAGGAGGACAGGGAATGAGCAGTTCTTC.

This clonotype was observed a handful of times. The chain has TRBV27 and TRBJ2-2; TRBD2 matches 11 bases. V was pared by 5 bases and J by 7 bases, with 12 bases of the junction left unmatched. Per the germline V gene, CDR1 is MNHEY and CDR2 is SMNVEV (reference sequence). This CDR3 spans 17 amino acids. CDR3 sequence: CASSPYGLAGYGGELFF. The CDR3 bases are TGTGCCAGCAGTCCATACGGACTAGCGGGCTATGGCGGGGAGCTGTTTTTT.

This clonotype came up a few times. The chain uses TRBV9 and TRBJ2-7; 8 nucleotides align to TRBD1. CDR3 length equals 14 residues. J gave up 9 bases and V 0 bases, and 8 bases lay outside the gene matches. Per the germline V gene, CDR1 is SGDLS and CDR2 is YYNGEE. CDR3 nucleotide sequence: TGTGCCAGCAGCGTAGCAGGACAGGGTACGTGGCAGTACTTC. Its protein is CASSVAGQGTWQYF. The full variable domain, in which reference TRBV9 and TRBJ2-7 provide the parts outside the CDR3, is DSGVTQTPKHLITATGQRVTLRCSPRSGDLSVYWYQQSLDQGLQFLIQYYNGEERAKGNILERFSAQQFPDLHSELNLSSLELGDSALYFCASSVAGQGTWQYFGPGTRLTVT.

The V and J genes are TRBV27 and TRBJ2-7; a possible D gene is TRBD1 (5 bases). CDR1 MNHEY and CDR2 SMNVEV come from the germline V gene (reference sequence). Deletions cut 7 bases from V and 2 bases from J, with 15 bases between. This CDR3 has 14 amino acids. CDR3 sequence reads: CASKGLSPAYEQYF. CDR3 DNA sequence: TGTGCCAGCAAGGGGTTGTCACCGGCCTACGAGCAGTACTTC.

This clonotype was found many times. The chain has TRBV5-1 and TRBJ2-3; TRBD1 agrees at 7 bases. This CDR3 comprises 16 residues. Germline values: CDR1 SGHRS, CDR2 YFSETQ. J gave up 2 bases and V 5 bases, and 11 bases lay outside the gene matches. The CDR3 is CASRPGTEILTDTQYF. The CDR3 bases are TGCGCCAGCAGGCCCGGGACAGAGATACTCACAGATACGCAGTATTTT.